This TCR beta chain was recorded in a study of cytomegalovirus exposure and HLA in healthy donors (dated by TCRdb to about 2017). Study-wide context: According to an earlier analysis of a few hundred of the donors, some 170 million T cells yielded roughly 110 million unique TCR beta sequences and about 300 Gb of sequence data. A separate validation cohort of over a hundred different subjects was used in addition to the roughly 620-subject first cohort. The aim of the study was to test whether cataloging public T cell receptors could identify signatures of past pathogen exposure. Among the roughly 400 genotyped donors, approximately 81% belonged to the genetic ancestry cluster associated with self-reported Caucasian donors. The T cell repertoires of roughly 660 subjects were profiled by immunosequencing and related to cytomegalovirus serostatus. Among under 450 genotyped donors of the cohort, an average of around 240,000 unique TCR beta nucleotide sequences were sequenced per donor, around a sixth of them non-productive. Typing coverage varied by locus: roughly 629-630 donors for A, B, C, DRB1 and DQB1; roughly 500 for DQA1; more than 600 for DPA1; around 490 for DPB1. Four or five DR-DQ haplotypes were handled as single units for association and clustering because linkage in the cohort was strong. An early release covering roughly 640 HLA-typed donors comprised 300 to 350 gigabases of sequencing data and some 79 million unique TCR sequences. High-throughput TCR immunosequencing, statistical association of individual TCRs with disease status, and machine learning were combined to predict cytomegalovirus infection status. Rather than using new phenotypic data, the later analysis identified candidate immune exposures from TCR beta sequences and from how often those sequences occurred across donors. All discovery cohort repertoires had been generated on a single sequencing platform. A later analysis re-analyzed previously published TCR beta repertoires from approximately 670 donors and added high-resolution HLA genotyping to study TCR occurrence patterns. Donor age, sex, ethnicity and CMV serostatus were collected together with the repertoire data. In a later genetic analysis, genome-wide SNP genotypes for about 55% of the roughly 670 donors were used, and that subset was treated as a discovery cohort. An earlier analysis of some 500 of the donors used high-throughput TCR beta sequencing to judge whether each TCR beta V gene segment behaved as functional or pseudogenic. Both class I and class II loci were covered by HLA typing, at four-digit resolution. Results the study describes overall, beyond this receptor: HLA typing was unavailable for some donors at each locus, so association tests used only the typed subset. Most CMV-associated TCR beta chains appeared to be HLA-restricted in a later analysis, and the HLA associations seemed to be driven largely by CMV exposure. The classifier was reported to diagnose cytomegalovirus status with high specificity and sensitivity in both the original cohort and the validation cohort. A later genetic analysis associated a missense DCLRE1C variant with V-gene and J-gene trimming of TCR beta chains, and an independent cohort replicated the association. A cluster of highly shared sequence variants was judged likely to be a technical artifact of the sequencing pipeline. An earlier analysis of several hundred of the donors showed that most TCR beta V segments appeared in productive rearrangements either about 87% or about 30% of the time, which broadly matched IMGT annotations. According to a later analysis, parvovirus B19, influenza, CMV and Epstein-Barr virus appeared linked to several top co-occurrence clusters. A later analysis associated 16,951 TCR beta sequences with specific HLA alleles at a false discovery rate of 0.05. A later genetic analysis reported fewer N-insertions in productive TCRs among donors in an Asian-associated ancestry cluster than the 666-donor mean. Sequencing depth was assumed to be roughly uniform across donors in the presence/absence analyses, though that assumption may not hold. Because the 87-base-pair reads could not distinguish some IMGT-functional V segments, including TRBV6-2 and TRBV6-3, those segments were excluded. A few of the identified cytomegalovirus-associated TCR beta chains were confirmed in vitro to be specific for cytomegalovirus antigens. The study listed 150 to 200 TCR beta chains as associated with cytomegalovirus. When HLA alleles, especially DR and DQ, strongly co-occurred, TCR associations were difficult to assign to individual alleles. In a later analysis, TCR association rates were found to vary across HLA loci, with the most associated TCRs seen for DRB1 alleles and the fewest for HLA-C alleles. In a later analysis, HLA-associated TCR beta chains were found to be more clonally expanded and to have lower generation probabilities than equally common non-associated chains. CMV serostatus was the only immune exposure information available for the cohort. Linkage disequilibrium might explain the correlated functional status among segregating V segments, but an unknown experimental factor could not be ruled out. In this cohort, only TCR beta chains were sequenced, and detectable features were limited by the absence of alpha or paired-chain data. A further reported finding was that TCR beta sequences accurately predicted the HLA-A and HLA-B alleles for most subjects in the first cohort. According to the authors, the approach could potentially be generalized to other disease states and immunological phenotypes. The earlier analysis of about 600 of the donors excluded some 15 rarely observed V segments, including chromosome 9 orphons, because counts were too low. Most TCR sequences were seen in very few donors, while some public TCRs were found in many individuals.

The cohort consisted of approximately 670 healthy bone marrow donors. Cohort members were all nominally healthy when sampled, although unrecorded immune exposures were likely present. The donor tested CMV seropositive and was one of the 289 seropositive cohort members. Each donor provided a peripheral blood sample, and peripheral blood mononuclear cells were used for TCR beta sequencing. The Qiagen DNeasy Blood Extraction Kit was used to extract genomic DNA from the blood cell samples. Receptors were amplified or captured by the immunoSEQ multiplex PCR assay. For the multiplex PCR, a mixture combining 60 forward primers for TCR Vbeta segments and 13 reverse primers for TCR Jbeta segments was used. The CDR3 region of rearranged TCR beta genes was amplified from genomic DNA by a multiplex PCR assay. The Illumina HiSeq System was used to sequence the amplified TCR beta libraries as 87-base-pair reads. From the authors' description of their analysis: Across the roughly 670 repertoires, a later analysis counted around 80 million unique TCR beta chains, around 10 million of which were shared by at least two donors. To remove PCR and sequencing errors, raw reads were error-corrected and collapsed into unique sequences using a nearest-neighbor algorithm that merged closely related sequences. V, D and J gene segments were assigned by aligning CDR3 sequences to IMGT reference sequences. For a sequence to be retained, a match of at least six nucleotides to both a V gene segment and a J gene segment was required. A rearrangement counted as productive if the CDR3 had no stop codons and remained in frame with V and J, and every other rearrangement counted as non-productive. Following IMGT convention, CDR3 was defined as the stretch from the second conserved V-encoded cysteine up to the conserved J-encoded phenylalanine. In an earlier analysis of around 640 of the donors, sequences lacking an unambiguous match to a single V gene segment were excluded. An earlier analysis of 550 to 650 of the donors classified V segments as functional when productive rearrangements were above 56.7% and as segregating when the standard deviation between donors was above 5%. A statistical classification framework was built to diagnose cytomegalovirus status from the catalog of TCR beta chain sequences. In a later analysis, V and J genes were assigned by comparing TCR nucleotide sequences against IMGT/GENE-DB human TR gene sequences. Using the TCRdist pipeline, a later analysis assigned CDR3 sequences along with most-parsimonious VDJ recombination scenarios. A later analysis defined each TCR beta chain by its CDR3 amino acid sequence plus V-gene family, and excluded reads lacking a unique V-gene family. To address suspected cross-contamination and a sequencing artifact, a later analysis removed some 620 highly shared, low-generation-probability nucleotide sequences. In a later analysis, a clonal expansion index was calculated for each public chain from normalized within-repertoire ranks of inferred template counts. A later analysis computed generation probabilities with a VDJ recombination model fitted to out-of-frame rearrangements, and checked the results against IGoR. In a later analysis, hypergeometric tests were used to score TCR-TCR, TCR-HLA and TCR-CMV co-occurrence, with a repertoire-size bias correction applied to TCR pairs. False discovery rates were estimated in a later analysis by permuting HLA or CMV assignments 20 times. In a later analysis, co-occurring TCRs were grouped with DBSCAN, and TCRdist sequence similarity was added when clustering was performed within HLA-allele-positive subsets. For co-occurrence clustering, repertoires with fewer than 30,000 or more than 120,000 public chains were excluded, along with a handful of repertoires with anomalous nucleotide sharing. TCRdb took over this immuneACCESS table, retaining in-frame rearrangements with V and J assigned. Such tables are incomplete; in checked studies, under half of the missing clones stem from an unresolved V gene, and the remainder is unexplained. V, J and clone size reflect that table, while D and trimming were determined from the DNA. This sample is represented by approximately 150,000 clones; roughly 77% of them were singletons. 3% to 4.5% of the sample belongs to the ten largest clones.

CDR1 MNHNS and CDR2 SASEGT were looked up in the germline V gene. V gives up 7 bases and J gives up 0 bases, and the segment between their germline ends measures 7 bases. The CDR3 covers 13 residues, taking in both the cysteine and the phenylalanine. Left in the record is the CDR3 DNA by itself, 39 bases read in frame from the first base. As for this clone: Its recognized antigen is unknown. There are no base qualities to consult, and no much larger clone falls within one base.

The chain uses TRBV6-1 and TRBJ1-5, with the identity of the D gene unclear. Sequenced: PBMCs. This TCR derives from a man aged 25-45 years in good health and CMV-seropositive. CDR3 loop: CASNQFSNQPQHF. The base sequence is TGTGCCAGCAACCAGTTTAGCAATCAGCCCCAGCATTTT.